The 4 T cell receptor beta chains below were found in one sample sequenced in a study of T cells expressing NK-cell markers. TCRdb reprocessed the 5' RACE reads and stores each CDR3 protein as one record, lacking DNA. Its table records approximately 460,000 distinct CDR3 sequences. Sequenced material: blood T cells: a sorted CD56 or NKG2C T cell subset, CD4+ or CD8+ T cells, or bulk PBMC T cells (not recorded which). The receptors originated from a woman between 18 and 75 years old in good health.

The rearrangement uses TRBV20-1 and TRBJ2-5; the TCRdb D gene call, TRBD2, has no DNA to confirm it. The germline V gene encodes CDR1 DFQATT and CDR2 SNEGSKA (reference sequence). CDR3 length: 14 residues. CDR3 residues: CSARVGRSSETQYF.

The rearrangement links TRBV28 to TRBJ2-2; TCRdb outputs TRBD1, but without DNA this stays unchecked. This CDR3 has 14 amino acids. The germline CDR1 and CDR2 sequences are MDHEN and SYDVKM. This CDR3 is CASSLGGGTGELFF.

This chain joins TRBV6-2 or TRBV6-3 and TRBJ2-7; TCRdb selects TRBD2, and the lack of DNA leaves this call unchecked. This CDR3 region has 14 residues. The germline CDR1 and CDR2 sequences are MNHEY and SVGEGT. The CDR3 sequence: CASSYTSGAYEQYF.

The gene calls are TRBV5-6 and TRBJ1-5; TCRdb selects TRBD1, and the lack of DNA leaves this call unchecked. The CDR3 has 13 residues. Germline V gene sequence: CDR1 SGHDT, CDR2 YYEEEE. The CDR3 reads CASSAQGKQPQHF.